Listed below are T cell receptor beta chains from one sample, sequenced in a study of identical twins. TCRdb passed the 5' RACE reads through MiXCR, listing each CDR3 protein once. The data show approximately 1.8 million distinct CDR3 sequences, under 35% seen once. Sequencing was carried out using cord blood. Every receptor here comes from a newborn girl in good health. CDR3s include the opening cysteine and the closing phenylalanine or tryptophan. The D gene is left open where the match is weak. Rows give clone size only sometimes, using once, few, many, or a class for an expanded clone.

v_gene: TRBV12-3/TRBV12-4; abundance: few; j_gene: TRBJ2-7; d_gene: TRBD1; CDR3nt: TGTGCCAGCAGTAATCGGGGGACAGGGGGCTACGAGCAGTACTTC; CDR3aa: CASSNRGTGGYEQYF
v_gene: TRBV14; abundance: .; j_gene: TRBJ2-3; d_gene: TRBD2; CDR3nt: TGTGCCAGCAGCCCTCTAGCGGGAGACCCTAGCACAGATACGCAGTATTTT; CDR3aa: CASSPLAGDPSTDTQYF
v_gene: TRBV7-2; abundance: few; j_gene: TRBJ2-7; d_gene: .; CDR3nt: TGTGCCAGCAGCTTATATAGCGGCTACGAGCAGTACTTC; CDR3aa: CASSLYSGYEQYF
v_gene: TRBV10-3; abundance: .; j_gene: TRBJ1-1; d_gene: .; CDR3nt: TGTGCCATCAGTTTTAGGGGAGACACTGAAGCTTTCTTT; CDR3aa: CAISFRGDTEAFF
v_gene: TRBV11-2; abundance: .; j_gene: TRBJ2-5; d_gene: TRBD2; CDR3nt: TGTGCCAGCAGTAAGGGACTAGCGGGGCGAACGTACCAAGAGACCCAGTACTTC; CDR3aa: CASSKGLAGRTYQETQYF
v_gene: TRBV6-5; abundance: few; j_gene: TRBJ2-7; d_gene: .; CDR3nt: TGTGCCAGCAGTTACTCAGGGCCATTCGAGCAGTACTTC; CDR3aa: CASSYSGPFEQYF
v_gene: TRBV11-2; abundance: .; j_gene: TRBJ2-1; d_gene: TRBD2; CDR3nt: TGTGCCAGCAGCTTAGGCGTCGGGAGGGCCCTCGGAGACGAGCAGTACTTT; CDR3aa: CASSLGVGRALGDEQYF
v_gene: TRBV29-1; abundance: .; j_gene: TRBJ2-2; d_gene: TRBD1; CDR3nt: TGCAGCGTTGAATTACAAGGGGACAGCTTCTACACCGGGGAGCTGTTTTTT; CDR3aa: CSVELQGDSFYTGELFF
v_gene: TRBV5-1; abundance: .; j_gene: TRBJ2-7; d_gene: TRBD2; CDR3nt: TGCGCCAGCAGCTTGGTCAGCGGGGGGCGATCCCCCTACGAGCAGTACTTC; CDR3aa: CASSLVSGGRSPYEQYF
v_gene: TRBV10-2; abundance: .; j_gene: TRBJ1-4; d_gene: .; CDR3nt: TGCGCCAGCAGTGGTAACGCGGGAACTAATGAAAAACTGTTTTTT; CDR3aa: CASSGNAGTNEKLFF
v_gene: TRBV20-1; abundance: few; j_gene: TRBJ1-6; d_gene: .; CDR3nt: TGCAGTGCTAGAGATACCAATAATTCACCCCTCCACTTT; CDR3aa: CSARDTNNSPLHF
v_gene: TRBV6-5; abundance: .; j_gene: TRBJ2-3; d_gene: .; CDR3nt: TGTGCCAGCAGTCACCAGGGAAACACAGATACGCAGTATTTT; CDR3aa: CASSHQGNTDTQYF
v_gene: TRBV14; abundance: few; j_gene: TRBJ1-2; d_gene: TRBD1; CDR3nt: TGTGCCAGCAGCCTAGGGACAGCCTTTTATGGCTACACCTTC; CDR3aa: CASSLGTAFYGYTF
v_gene: TRBV20-1; abundance: many; j_gene: TRBJ2-3; d_gene: .; CDR3nt: TGCAGTGCTAGAGTTAAGTACGGCGCACGTACGCAGTATTTT; CDR3aa: CSARVKYGARTQYF
v_gene: TRBV29-1; abundance: few; j_gene: TRBJ2-5; d_gene: TRBD1; CDR3nt: TGCAGCGTTGTGTTGACAGGGAAAGAGACCCAGTACTTC; CDR3aa: CSVVLTGKETQYF
v_gene: TRBV11-2; abundance: few; j_gene: TRBJ1-6; d_gene: .; CDR3nt: TGTGCCAGCAGCTCCGGAGGACGGCGTAATTCACCCCTCCACTTT; CDR3aa: CASSSGGRRNSPLHF
v_gene: TRBV3-1; abundance: few; j_gene: TRBJ1-2; d_gene: .; CDR3nt: TGTGCCAGCAGCCGGGGGTTAGGCTACACCTTC; CDR3aa: CASSRGLGYTF
v_gene: TRBV11-1; abundance: .; j_gene: TRBJ2-7; d_gene: TRBD1; CDR3nt: TGTGCCAGCAGGCGACAGGGTTGCTACGAGCAGTACTTC; CDR3aa: CASRRQGCYEQYF
v_gene: TRBV5-1; abundance: .; j_gene: TRBJ2-3; d_gene: TRBD2; CDR3nt: TGCGCCAGCAGTCAGGCCGGGGGGGGCTTCGATACGCAGTATTTT; CDR3aa: CASSQAGGGFDTQYF
v_gene: TRBV20-1; abundance: few; j_gene: TRBJ2-4; d_gene: TRBD2; CDR3nt: TGCAGTGCTAGTCCTAGCGGGGGCGTAGCCAAAAACATTCAGTACTTC; CDR3aa: CSASPSGGVAKNIQYF
v_gene: TRBV6-6; abundance: .; j_gene: TRBJ2-7; d_gene: TRBD2; CDR3nt: TGTGCCAGCATTAGTACGGGACTAGCCACCTACGAGCAGTACTTC; CDR3aa: CASISTGLATYEQYF
v_gene: TRBV4-1; abundance: few; j_gene: TRBJ1-1; d_gene: .; CDR3nt: TGCGCCAGCAGCCAAGAACGGGGGGCAGGAACTGAAGCTTTCTTT; CDR3aa: CASSQERGAGTEAFF
v_gene: TRBV13; abundance: few; j_gene: TRBJ1-5; d_gene: .; CDR3nt: TGTGCCAGCAGCCCGCGTGAAGGGATGTACAATCAGCCCCAGCATTTT; CDR3aa: CASSPREGMYNQPQHF
v_gene: TRBV6-2/TRBV6-3; abundance: .; j_gene: TRBJ2-1; d_gene: TRBD2; CDR3nt: TGTGCCAGCAGTTACTCGGGGGGACTAGTGGGAAGGGCCTACAATGAGCAGTTCTTC; CDR3aa: CASSYSGGLVGRAYNEQFF
v_gene: TRBV10-3; abundance: many; j_gene: TRBJ1-5; d_gene: .; CDR3nt: TGTGCCATCAGTGGGACAGTGAGCAATCAGCCCCAGCATTTT; CDR3aa: CAISGTVSNQPQHF
v_gene: TRBV2; abundance: few; j_gene: TRBJ2-7; d_gene: TRBD2; CDR3nt: TGTGCCAGCAGTGAATTGCTAGCGGGAAGCTCCTACGAGCAGTACTTC; CDR3aa: CASSELLAGSSYEQYF
v_gene: TRBV12-3/TRBV12-4; abundance: .; j_gene: TRBJ1-4; d_gene: .; CDR3nt: TGTGCCAGCAGTTTAAGTCGGGAAAAACTGTTTTTT; CDR3aa: CASSLSREKLFF
v_gene: TRBV7-9; abundance: few; j_gene: TRBJ2-1; d_gene: TRBD2; CDR3nt: TGTGCCAGCAGCCCAAGAGGTGGGACTAGCAAGGTCAATGAGCAGTTCTTC; CDR3aa: CASSPRGGTSKVNEQFF
v_gene: TRBV28; abundance: many; j_gene: TRBJ1-6; d_gene: .; CDR3nt: TGTGCCAGCAGTCCCGACAGCGCGTCGTATAATTCACCCCTCCACTTT; CDR3aa: CASSPDSASYNSPLHF
v_gene: TRBV2; abundance: .; j_gene: TRBJ2-7; d_gene: TRBD1; CDR3nt: TGTGCCAGCATAAAGACAGGGGCCAACTCCTACGAGCAGTACTTC; CDR3aa: CASIKTGANSYEQYF
v_gene: TRBV9; abundance: few; j_gene: TRBJ2-7; d_gene: TRBD2; CDR3nt: TGTGCCAGCAGCGTAGGTCCAGCGGGAGTGAGGGAGCAGTACTTC; CDR3aa: CASSVGPAGVREQYF
v_gene: TRBV5-5; abundance: .; j_gene: TRBJ2-7; d_gene: TRBD1; CDR3nt: TGTGCCAGCAGCCCCCTATTTAAGACAGGGGGCTACGAGCAGTACTTC; CDR3aa: CASSPLFKTGGYEQYF
v_gene: TRBV3-1; abundance: few; j_gene: TRBJ2-7; d_gene: TRBD2; CDR3nt: TGTGCCAGCAGCCACTTCCTAGCGGATGCCTACGAGCAGTACTTC; CDR3aa: CASSHFLADAYEQYF
v_gene: TRBV5-4; abundance: few; j_gene: TRBJ1-4; d_gene: .; CDR3nt: TGTGCCAGCAGCCTCCGGACGGTCCCGGAAAAACTGTTTTTT; CDR3aa: CASSLRTVPEKLFF
v_gene: TRBV12-3/TRBV12-4; abundance: .; j_gene: TRBJ1-2; d_gene: TRBD1; CDR3nt: TGTGCCAGCAGTCCGTCCGGGACAGCCTACTATGGCTACACCTTC; CDR3aa: CASSPSGTAYYGYTF
v_gene: TRBV6-5; abundance: few; j_gene: TRBJ1-6; d_gene: .; CDR3nt: TGTGCCATAAGGTCGGGCTGGAATTCACCCCTCCACTTT; CDR3aa: CAIRSGWNSPLHF
v_gene: TRBV20-1; abundance: .; j_gene: TRBJ1-2; d_gene: TRBD1; CDR3nt: TGCAGTGCTAGAGATAAGGGGGCGCGGTATGGCTACACCTTC; CDR3aa: CSARDKGARYGYTF
v_gene: TRBV2; abundance: .; j_gene: TRBJ1-4; d_gene: TRBD1; CDR3nt: TGTGCCAGCAGTATGGACAGGGGGCATGAAAAACTGTTTTTT; CDR3aa: CASSMDRGHEKLFF
v_gene: TRBV6-2/TRBV6-3; abundance: few; j_gene: TRBJ2-1; d_gene: TRBD2; CDR3nt: TGTGCCAGCGAGGGACTAGCGACTGAGCAGTTCTTC; CDR3aa: CASEGLATEQFF
v_gene: TRBV4-2; abundance: .; j_gene: TRBJ2-3; d_gene: TRBD2; CDR3nt: TGTGCCAGCAGCCAAGTAGTAGCTAGCGGTAGCACAGATACGCAGTATTTT; CDR3aa: CASSQVVASGSTDTQYF
v_gene: TRBV20-1; abundance: .; j_gene: TRBJ2-7; d_gene: TRBD2; CDR3nt: TGCAGTGCTAGCTCTGCTAGCGGGAGTTACAATGAGCAGTACTTC; CDR3aa: CSASSASGSYNEQYF
v_gene: TRBV5-1; abundance: .; j_gene: TRBJ1-1; d_gene: .; CDR3nt: TGCGCCAGCAGCTTGTCTGTGGGGCGCGGCACTGAAGCTTTCTTT; CDR3aa: CASSLSVGRGTEAFF